The 27 T cell receptor beta chains listed next were all sequenced from one sample in a study of T cell responses to AZD1222 COVID-19 vaccine. The method was immunoSEQ multiplex PCR; TCRdb's version includes in-frame clones alone and lacks a portion of them. This sample has 130,000 or so clones, with approximately 91% found just once. This sample comprised peripheral blood, obtained on day 0 of AZD1222 vaccination. All receptors derive from an adult in good health.

This chain connects TRBV7-5 to TRBJ2-3; the table's D call of TRBD1 was not tested on the DNA. TRBV7-5 is designated a pseudogene. There are 17 residues in the CDR3. CDR3 amino acids: CARNIRRVTGHTDTQYF. CDR3 DNA: TGTGCCAGAAACATCAGGCGTGTGACAGGGCACACAGATACGCAGTATTTT.

As for this clone: The same CDR3 is also encoded by other DNA sequences in this sample. The chain couples TRBV6-1 to TRBJ1-3; D is uncertain. CDR1 and CDR2 from the germline V gene are MNHNS and SASEGT. The V gene lost 2 bases and the J gene lost 2 bases, with 4 bases spanning the gap. The length of the CDR3 is 13 residues. CDR3 sequence: CASSELPGNTIYF. CDR3 nucleotides: TGTGCCAGCAGTGAATTACCTGGAAACACCATATATTTT.

This clone was seen more than once but under ten times. V usage is TRBV5-5 and J usage is TRBJ2-1; either TRBD1 or TRBD2 may supply D (5 bases each). The V gene lost 4 bases and the J gene lost 7 bases, with 18 bases spanning the gap. Looked up from germline, CDR1 is SGHKS and CDR2 is YYEKEE (reference sequence). There are 15 residues in the CDR3. CDR3 loop: CASSRDGEPWNEQFF. The CDR3 DNA sequence: TGTGCCAGCAGCCGGGACGGAGAGCCATGGAATGAGCAGTTCTTC.

The rearrangement links TRBV25-1 to TRBJ1-1; 9 bases are shared with TRBD1. The V segment lost 6 bases and the J segment 3 bases; nucleotides outside the gene matches: 14. CDR1 and CDR2 from the germline V gene are MGHDK and SYGVNS. The length of the CDR3 is 17 residues. CDR3 nucleotides: TGTGCCAGCAGCGTCGGACAGGGGCTTCCCGGGGACACTGAAGCTTTCTTT. Translation gives CASSVGQGLPGDTEAFF.

The chain links TRBV6-5 to TRBJ2-3; D unresolved. Trimming took 4 bases from V and 11 from J, leaving 19 bases between them. CDR1 is MNHEY, CDR2 SVGAGI, per germline. The CDR3 is 14 residues long. The DNA for the CDR3 is TGTGCCAGCAGTTCCGGCCTGAGGCAGCCGATGCAGTATTTT. Residues: CASSSGLRQPMQYF.

The chain is built from TRBV19 and TRBJ1-3, with 10 nucleotides matching TRBD1. This CDR3 comprises 17 residues. Germline-derived CDR1 and CDR2 are LNHDA and SQIVND (reference sequence). J gave up 1 base and V 9 bases, and 12 bases lay outside the gene matches. In DNA form, the CDR3 reads TGTGCCAGCAGCCCCGGCGGGGGACAGGGGTCTGGAAACACCATATATTTT. Its protein is CASSPGGGQGSGNTIYF.

In this sample, this clone turned up once. This chain uses TRBV2 with TRBJ2-7, with D uncertain. Germline V lookup: CDR1 SNHLY, CDR2 FYNNEI. The V gene lost 3 bases and the J gene lost 6 bases, with 9 bases spanning the gap. The CDR3 has 12 amino acids. CDR3 loop: CASSDYLVEQYF. For the CDR3, the DNA is TGTGCCAGCAGTGATTACTTGGTCGAGCAGTACTTC. The full variable domain, its missing parts supplied by reference TRBV2 and TRBJ2-7, is EPEVTQTPSHQVTQMGQEVILRCVPISNHLYFYWYRQILGQKVEFLVSFYNNEISEKSEIFDDQFSVERPDGSNFTLKIRSTKLEDSAMYFCASSDYLVEQYFGPGTRLTVT.

Worth noting for this clone: The junction and the germline gene differ at one end; a read error may be behind it. This chain uses TRBV3-1 (or the pseudogene TRBV3-2) with TRBJ2-1; D is uncertain. This CDR3 has 12 residues. Germline V gives CDR1 LGHDT, CDR2 YNNKEL (reference sequence). The CDR3 reads CASTQGNNEQFF. The CDR3 nucleotides are TGTGCCAGCACCCAAGGAAACAATGAGCAGTTCTTC.

The V and J genes are TRBV3-1 (or the pseudogene TRBV3-2) and TRBJ2-3; TRBD2 matches 8 bases. V lost 0 bases and J lost 2; bases outside the gene matches: 10. This CDR3 is 18 amino acids long. Germline-derived CDR1 and CDR2 are LGHDT and YNNKEL (reference sequence). This CDR3 reads CASSQDYLGLGLTDTQYF. In DNA form, the CDR3 reads TGTGCCAGCAGCCAAGATTACCTGGGACTAGGTCTCACAGATACGCAGTATTTT.

This clone occurred once. The identical CDR3 is also encoded by other nucleotide sequences in the sample. The chain carries TRBV7-6 and TRBJ1-4; no firm D call. Germline V gene data show CDR1 as SGHVS and CDR2 as FNYEAQ. This CDR3 is 15 amino acids long. Trimming pared 5 bases from V and 2 bases from J, leaving 12 bases between. The CDR3 bases are TGTGCCAGCAGCCCCCGTGGGAGTACTAATGAAAAACTGTTTTTT. Protein product: CASSPRGSTNEKLFF.

The CDR3 spells CASSDGLVGEQFF. The CDR3 coding sequence is TGTGCCAGCAGCGATGGACTAGTTGGTGAGCAGTTCTTC. This sequence joins TRBV7-3 and TRBJ2-1; 7 bases align to TRBD2. CDR1 is SGHTA and CDR2 is FQGTGA in the germline V gene. There are 13 residues in the CDR3. Germline trimming cut 5 bases from V and 9 bases from J; bases unmatched to any gene: 7.

V is TRBV30 and J is TRBJ2-7, with 8 bases fitting TRBD1. CDR1 and CDR2 (germline): GTSNPN, SVGIG (reference sequence). This CDR3 spans 16 amino acids. The ends lost 2 bases at V and 2 bases at J; junction bases unmatched: 11. CDR3 region: CAWSSPDRGSPYEQYF. The DNA of the CDR3 is TGTGCCTGGAGTTCACCTGACAGGGGCTCGCCCTACGAGCAGTACTTC.

The rearrangement links TRBV6-5 to TRBJ1-1; D possibly corresponds to TRBD1 (5 bases). V lost 5 bases to trimming and J lost 3 bases, with 13 bases between them. The CDR3 extends over 14 amino acids. Per germline, CDR1 MNHEY and CDR2 SVGAGI. The CDR3 loop is CASSPWGGDTEAFF. For the CDR3, the DNA is TGTGCCAGCAGTCCCTGGGGGGGGGACACTGAAGCTTTCTTT.

This chain connects TRBV3-1 (or the pseudogene TRBV3-2) to TRBJ2-7; TRBD2 is a possible D gene (6 bases). Germline V gives CDR1 LGHDT, CDR2 YNNKEL (reference sequence). The V and J ends lost 4 bases and 7 bases respectively, with 23 bases between them. This CDR3 comprises 16 residues. DNA of the CDR3: TGTGCCAGCAGCCCAGATAGTTGGACTACCACTACGGAGCAGTACTTC. Protein product: CASSPDSWTTTTEQYF.

The J gene is TRBJ2-7, the V gene TRBV12-3 or TRBV12-4, with D uncertain. Trimming removed 6 bases from V and 7 bases from J, with 16 bases in between. This CDR3 region has 13 residues. Written as DNA, the CDR3 is TGTGCCAGCAGCCCGAGGCAGACGGGTGAGCAGTACTTC. It translates to CASSPRQTGEQYF.

As for this clone: At one boundary the junction diverges from the germline segment, which might be a read error. The J gene is TRBJ2-1, the V gene TRBV7-7; TRBD2 agrees at 12 bases. The CDR3 covers 15 residues. Germline V gene lookup returns CDR1 SSHAT and CDR2 FNYEAQ (reference sequence). This CDR3 is CASSLTSGSGNEQFF. The DNA for the CDR3 is TGTGCTAGCAGCTTGACTAGCGGGAGCGGGAATGAGCAGTTCTTC. The full variable domain, in which reference TRBV7-7 and TRBJ2-1 provide the parts outside the CDR3, is GAGVSQSPRYKVTKRGQDVTLRCDPISSHATLYWYQQALGQGPEFLTYFNYEAQPDKSGLPSDRFSAERPEGSISTLTIQRTEQRDSAMYRCASSLTSGSGNEQFFGPGTRLTVL.

The chain has TRBV6-5 and TRBJ1-1, with D hard to call. V shed 2 bases and J shed 1 base, with 5 bases lying between them. The CDR3 runs to 13 residues. The germline CDR1 and CDR2 sequences are MNHEY and SVGAGI. Here the CDR3 DNA reads TGTGCCAGCAGTTACACCCAGAACACTGAAGCTTTCTTT. Translating gives CASSYTQNTEAFF.

J is TRBJ2-2 and V is TRBV5-1; 7 positions agree with TRBD1. V was pared by 4 bases and J by 5 bases, with 8 bases of the junction left unmatched. The CDR3 runs 15 residues. Germline lookup yields CDR1 SGHRS and CDR2 YFSETQ. The CDR3 loop reads CASSPRDSATGELFF. The CDR3 DNA sequence: TGCGCCAGCAGCCCCCGGGACAGTGCTACCGGGGAGCTGTTTTTT.

J is TRBJ2-3 and V is TRBV7-8, with D perhaps matching TRBD1 or TRBD2 (6 bases each). CDR1 is SGHVS, CDR2 FQNEAQ, per germline. The length of the CDR3 is 16 residues. Trimming cost V 1 base and J 2 bases, with 13 bases left between them. CDR3 bases: TGTGCCAGCAGCTTAGTAGGGGGGACAAACACAGATACGCAGTATTTT. Protein: CASSLVGGTNTDTQYF.

The V and J genes are TRBV3-1 (or the pseudogene TRBV3-2) and TRBJ1-4; D is possibly TRBD1 (5 bases). The V end was cut by 1 base, the J end by 7 bases, with 10 bases between. This CDR3 is 14 amino acids long. Germline V CDR1 and CDR2: LGHDT, YNNKEL (reference sequence). The CDR3 DNA follows: TGTGCCAGCAGCCAAGGGGGGGGTTTTGAAAAACTGTTTTTT. Residues: CASSQGGGFEKLFF.

J is TRBJ1-3 and V is TRBV5-4, with 12 bases fitting TRBD1. From germline, CDR1 is SGHNT and CDR2 YYREEE (reference sequence). The CDR3 has 17 amino acids. V lost 4 bases and J lost 1; bases outside the gene matches: 6. The CDR3 region is CASSQGTGGGSGNTIYF. CDR3 nucleotides: TGTGCCAGCAGCCAAGGGACAGGGGGCGGGTCTGGAAACACCATATATTTT. Full variable domain (missing parts from reference TRBV5-4 and TRBJ1-3): ETGVTQSPTHLIKTRGQQVTLRCSSQSGHNTVSWYQQALGQGPQFIFQYYREEENGRGNFPPRFSGLQFPNYSSELNVNALELDDSALYLCASSQGTGGGSGNTIYFGEGSWLTVV.

The chain combines TRBV11-1 with TRBJ1-2; 7 nucleotides align to TRBD1. V was clipped by 1 base and J by 4 bases; unmatched bases: 9. This CDR3 is 16 amino acids long. Per the germline V gene, CDR1 is SGHAT and CDR2 is FQDESV (reference sequence). The CDR3 loop reads CASSLGLLQGTYGYTF. The CDR3, as DNA: TGTGCCAGCAGCTTAGGGCTACTACAGGGGACCTATGGCTACACCTTC.

The chain couples TRBV4-2 to TRBJ1-5, with D hard to call. Trimming took off 3 bases at V and 2 bases at J, with 17 bases between the two ends. The germline V gene has CDR1 LGHNA and CDR2 YNFKEQ. This CDR3 region has 17 residues. The CDR3 sequence: CASSHYLEARGNQPQHF. The DNA of the CDR3 is TGTGCCAGCAGCCATTACCTCGAGGCGAGGGGCAATCAGCCCCAGCATTTT.

This clone was counted a single time. The chain recombines TRBV20-1 with TRBJ1-2; a possible D gene is TRBD1 (5 bases). The germline gives CDR1 DFQATT, CDR2 SNEGSKA (reference sequence). V was pared by 6 bases and J by 7 bases, with 9 bases between. This CDR3 contains 10 residues. CDR3 sequence: CSAPGGGYTF. CDR3 in DNA: TGCAGTGCCCCCGGGGGTGGCTACACCTTC.

The chain is built from TRBV5-1 and TRBJ1-1, with no clear D. Trimming took off 2 bases at V and 5 bases at J, with 13 bases between the two ends. Germline CDR1 reads SGHRS; CDR2 reads YFSETQ. This CDR3 comprises 14 residues. The CDR3 is CASSFGPGITEAFF. CDR3 DNA: TGCGCCAGCAGCTTCGGCCCGGGAATAACTGAAGCTTTCTTT.

This chain uses TRBV6-1 with TRBJ1-1; TRBD1 matches at 9 bases. Per germline, CDR1 MNHNS and CDR2 SASEGT. The CDR3 length is 17 residues. V was clipped by 0 bases and J by 4 bases; unmatched bases: 9. In DNA form, the CDR3 reads TGTGCCAGCAGTGAAGCTAAAGGGGACAGGGTAGCCACTGAAGCTTTCTTT. Amino acid sequence: CASSEAKGDRVATEAFF.

The rearrangement joins TRBV5-6 to TRBJ2-3, with 8 bases that match TRBD2. This CDR3 has 17 amino acids. The V gene end was trimmed by 6 bases and the J gene end by 4 bases; junction bases not matched to a gene: 16. Per the germline V gene, CDR1 is SGHDT and CDR2 is YYEEEE. The CDR3 bases are TGTGCCAGCAACTCCCCCTCCGGGGGGGGGCGGGCAGATACGCAGTATTTT. The encoded protein is CASNSPSGGGRADTQYF.